These 2 T cell receptor beta chains came from one sample sequenced in a study of shared clonotypes between healthy human individuals. Some clones are missing from TCRdb's copy, which holds only in-frame ones; the method was immunoSEQ multiplex PCR. The data show over 2 million clones, with roughly 95% seen just once and roughly 0.13% held by the top ten. Sequencing was done on a sample of naive CD4+ T cells sorted from blood. Sample subset: CD45RA+ positively selected. These receptor sequences come from a young man in good health.

This sequence joins TRBV6-1 and TRBJ2-7; no reliable D call. The length of the CDR3 is 14 residues. The germline V gene encodes CDR1 MNHNS and CDR2 SASEGT. The V and J ends lost 7 bases and 1 base respectively, with 14 bases between them. The CDR3 is CASTRALGSYEQYF. CDR3 bases: TGTGCCAGCACTAGGGCCCTTGGGTCCTACGAGCAGTACTTC.

The chain carries TRBV28 and TRBJ1-2; the D is unclear. The germline V and J ends were trimmed by 3 bases and 8 bases, with 10 bases remaining between them. CDR1 and CDR2 from the germline V gene are MDHEN and SYDVKM. The CDR3 is 12 amino acids. DNA for the CDR3: TGTGCCAGCAGTTTTTCTTCGGGAGGCTACACCTTC. As protein: CASSFSSGGYTF.